Described below is a single TCR beta chain sequence and its context. Exposed enrollees had met someone with a PCR-confirmed or clinician-diagnosed COVID-19 case at some point within the 2 weeks before study entry. How the authors handled the data: Estimation of nucleated cell counts was performed using reference gene primer amplification. TCRdb keeps only in-frame clones here, not all; method: immunoSEQ multiplex PCR. The V and J calls and the clone size are those of that table, but D and trimming were determined from the DNA. The sample holds 200,000 to 250,000 clones, almost 90% seen once. This entry is derived from a study of blood T cell repertoires in COVID-19. The overall study: Samples of COVID-19 (acute and convalescent) were obtained from the United States, Italy and Spain.

The sequencing input was PBMCs or T cells enriched from blood (not recorded which). The source is a man aged 25-40 years who had been exposed to COVID-19.

In DNA form, the CDR3 reads TGCGCCAGCAGCTTCGGCCGATTCAGGGAAACTGAAGCTTTCTTT. Translated: CASSFGRFRETEAFF. V gene TRBV5-1 combines with J gene TRBJ1-1; tentative D call: TRBD1 (5 bases). In germline, CDR1 is SGHRS, CDR2 YFSETQ. This CDR3 is built from 15 residues. V was pared by 2 bases and J by 5 bases, with 16 bases between.